A selection of T cell receptor beta chains follows, all from one sample in a study of identical twins. TCRdb redid the calling of the 5' RACE reads with MiXCR, one entry per CDR3 protein. The sample lists hundreds of thousands of distinct CDR3 sequences, less than 25% seen once, with 2.9% in the top ten. This sample was also put to use in a study of T cells expressing NK-cell markers.

Sequencing was performed on CD4+ T cells sorted from blood. These receptors all stem from a woman younger than 35 in good health. The CDR3 runs from the conserved cysteine through the conserved F or W. D genes are given only for firm matches. Size tells how often a clone was seen (once, few, many) or the class of an expanded clone, and some rows leave it out.

size,D,J,V,CDR3,DNA
few,TRBD2,TRBJ2-3,TRBV5-1,CASSTLAGEIDTQYF,TGCGCCAGCAGCACCCTAGCGGGGGAGATAGATACGCAGTATTTT
NA,NA,TRBJ2-3,TRBV12-3/TRBV12-4,CASIMRLGADTQYF,TGTGCCAGCATCATGAGGCTGGGGGCAGATACGCAGTATTTT
NA,TRBD1,TRBJ1-5,TRBV5-1,CASSPGQGAGQPQHF,TGCGCCAGCAGCCCAGGACAGGGGGCAGGCCAGCCCCAGCATTTT
few,NA,TRBJ2-2,TRBV5-5,CASSGLNIGELFF,TGTGCCAGCAGCGGGTTGAATATCGGGGAGCTGTTTTTT
few,NA,TRBJ1-2,TRBV7-8,CASSYHREAGSTF,TGTGCCAGCAGCTACCACCGTGAGGCAGGTAGCACCTTC
many,TRBD1,TRBJ1-1,TRBV6-1,CASSVDRANTEAFF,TGTGCCAGCAGTGTGGACAGGGCGAACACTGAAGCTTTCTTT
few,NA,TRBJ1-2,TRBV6-2/TRBV6-3,CASSYRPYEEGYTF,TGTGCCAGCAGTTACCGACCCTATGAGGAGGGCTACACCTTC
many,TRBD2,TRBJ2-3,TRBV12-3/TRBV12-4,CASSFWGAGADTQYF,TGTGCCAGCAGTTTTTGGGGAGCGGGGGCCGATACGCAGTATTTT
NA,TRBD2,TRBJ2-7,TRBV20-1,CSARDRSSGRPTYEQYF,TGCAGTGCTAGAGATCGGTCTAGCGGAAGACCTACTTACGAGCAGTACTTC
few,NA,TRBJ2-1,TRBV6-6,CASKRRADEQFF,TGTGCCAGCAAACGGCGAGCAGATGAGCAGTTCTTC
NA,TRBD2,TRBJ2-7,TRBV20-1,CSATSGNYEQYF,TGCAGTGCGACTAGCGGGAACTACGAGCAGTACTTC
few,TRBD2,TRBJ2-1,TRBV15,CATSRAAGAYNEQFF,TGTGCCACCAGCAGAGCGGCGGGAGCCTACAATGAGCAGTTCTTC
NA,NA,TRBJ2-1,TRBV12-3/TRBV12-4,CASSYRAEQFF,TGTGCCAGCAGCTACAGGGCTGAGCAGTTCTTC
few,TRBD2,TRBJ2-3,TRBV6-5,CASSYPPSSGSGTDTQYF,TGTGCCAGCAGTTATCCCCCTTCTAGCGGGAGCGGCACAGATACGCAGTATTTT
NA,NA,TRBJ2-2,TRBV5-1,CASSPTHDRSNTGELFF,TGCGCCAGCAGCCCGACTCACGACAGGTCGAACACCGGGGAGCTGTTTTTT
NA,NA,TRBJ2-5,TRBV7-2,CASSFFKETQYF,TGTGCCAGCAGCTTTTTCAAAGAGACCCAGTACTTC
few,TRBD2,TRBJ2-1,TRBV4-3,CASSQALLAGGGNEQFF,TGCGCCAGCAGCCAAGCCCTTCTAGCGGGAGGAGGCAATGAGCAGTTCTTC
many,NA,TRBJ2-1,TRBV12-3/TRBV12-4,CASSPLGGALSYNEQFF,TGTGCCAGCAGTCCCCTGGGCGGGGCCCTCTCCTACAATGAGCAGTTCTTC
NA,TRBD1,TRBJ2-3,TRBV11-2,CASSSRDRIRTDTQYF,TGTGCCAGCAGCAGCCGGGACAGGATACGCACAGATACGCAGTATTTT
NA,NA,TRBJ2-4,TRBV7-2,CASRGEVKNIQYF,TGTGCCAGCAGAGGGGAGGTCAAAAACATTCAGTACTTC
NA,NA,TRBJ2-7,TRBV5-6,CASSPRLLCWQYF,TGTGCCAGCAGCCCCCGGCTCCTCTGCTGGCAGTACTTC
NA,TRBD1,TRBJ1-2,TRBV9,CASSVGVSGQEDGYTF,TGTGCCAGCAGCGTAGGGGTATCAGGACAGGAGGATGGCTACACCTTC
NA,NA,TRBJ2-3,TRBV7-3,CASSPMFTDTQYF,TGTGCCAGCAGCCCGATGTTCACAGATACGCAGTATTTT
NA,NA,TRBJ2-3,TRBV5-5,CASRPAGALGTQYF,TGTGCCAGCAGACCGGCGGGGGCCCTGGGTACGCAGTATTTT
NA,NA,TRBJ1-2,TRBV3-1,CASRWSQGGYTF,TGTGCCAGCAGGTGGTCCCAGGGAGGCTACACCTTC
NA,TRBD1,TRBJ2-1,TRBV20-1,CSARAATGGNEQFF,TGCAGTGCTAGAGCCGCGACAGGGGGCAATGAGCAGTTCTTC